A single sample gave rise to the 21 T cell receptor beta chains below, sequenced in a study of CD8+CD57+ T cells in acquired aplastic anemia (dated by TCRdb to 2016 to 2019). Sequencing instrument: Illumina HiSeq 2000. Profiling of TCR beta VDJ combinations and CDR3 sequences used genomic DNA as the template. Starting from the raw public reads, TCRdb applied fastp trimming at Q25, assembled clones with MiXCR and retained in-frame beta chains. CDR3 protein duplicates are merged, each entry listing the most common genes and DNA. For this sample there are about 98,000 distinct CDR3 sequences; around 70% appear just once. The top ten clones comprise approximately 60% of the sample. Expansion of CD8+CD57+ cells had been shown by flow cytometry in the patients chosen for sequencing. Sample: sorted CD4+, CD8+, or CD8+CD57+ T cells (not recorded which) from PBMCs. The source of these receptors is a human donor with aplastic anemia.

This clonotype was recorded a few times. The V and J genes are TRBV20-1 and TRBJ2-7; D not certain. This CDR3 comprises 10 residues. Trimming took 5 bases from V and 3 from J, leaving 5 bases between them. The germline V gene has CDR1 DFQATT and CDR2 SNEGSKA (reference sequence). This CDR3 reads CSAGHYEQYF. CDR3 sequence (DNA): TGCAGTGCTGGTCACTACGAGCAGTACTTC.

At least ten counts were recorded for this clonotype. V and J are TRBV2 and TRBJ1-1; D perhaps matches TRBD1 (6 bases). The CDR3 contains 11 residues. The germline gives CDR1 SNHLY, CDR2 FYNNEI. V lost 7 bases to trimming and J lost 6 bases, with 9 bases between them. For the CDR3, the DNA is TGTGCCAGCACAGGGGCCGCTGAAGCTTTCTTT. It specifies CASTGAAEAFF.

This clonotype was detected only a few times. This chain joins TRBV15 and TRBJ2-7; 7 positions match TRBD2. With V trimmed by 0 bases and J by 8 bases, 13 bases remained unmatched. The CDR3 has 16 residues. Germline V CDR1 and CDR2: LNHNV, YYDKDF (reference sequence). The CDR3 nucleotides are TGTGCCACCAGCAGAGATCGGGGGGTGGGGGACCTCCAGCAGTACTTC. The encoded protein is CATSRDRGVGDLQQYF.

This clonotype was seen more than once but under ten times. The chain employs TRBV3-1 and TRBJ2-7; possibly TRBD1 for D (5 bases). The V end lost 3 bases, the J end lost 6 bases, and 12 bases lay between the germline ends. Germline CDR1 is LGHDT and CDR2 is YNNKEL (reference sequence). The CDR3 consists of 13 residues. The CDR3, as DNA: TGTGCCAGCAGCCAGCAGGGTGTTATCGAGCAGTACTTC. Translating gives CASSQQGVIEQYF.

This clonotype has a count of ten or more. The chain links TRBV19 to TRBJ2-7, with 8 bases that match TRBD1. The CDR3 has 14 residues. In germline, CDR1 is LNHDA, CDR2 SQIVND (reference sequence). Germline trimming cut 7 bases from V and 6 bases from J; bases unmatched to any gene: 11. CDR3 amino acids: CASNWGQAASEQYF. The CDR3 nucleotides read TGTGCCAGTAATTGGGGACAGGCAGCGTCCGAGCAGTACTTC.

J is TRBJ2-7 and V is TRBV5-1, with D unresolved. From germline, CDR1 is SGHRS and CDR2 YFSETQ. Trimming removed 0 bases from V and 6 bases from J, with 10 bases in between. This CDR3 has 13 amino acids. The CDR3 nucleotides read TGCGCCAGCAGCTTGGGGGTGGGGTTCGAGCAGTACTTC. Translating it yields CASSLGVGFEQYF.

This clonotype has a single count. The chain employs TRBV20-1 and TRBJ2-1; D is uncertain. Germline V gene lookup returns CDR1 DFQATT and CDR2 SNEGSKA (reference sequence). Trimming stripped 3 bases from V and 3 bases from J, with 6 bases between. The CDR3 has 12 amino acids. The CDR3 loop reads CSASGNYNEQFF. In DNA, the CDR3 is TGCAGTGCTAGCGGCAACTACAATGAGCAGTTCTTC.

This chain connects TRBV7-3 to TRBJ2-7; D remains unclear. This CDR3 comprises 13 residues. Looked up from germline, CDR1 is SGHTA and CDR2 is FQGTGA. The ends were cut back, 5 bases at V and 4 bases at J, with 12 bases in the middle. This CDR3 reads CASSRIDLYEQYF. DNA of the CDR3: TGTGCCAGCAGCCGTATAGACCTATACGAGCAGTACTTC. The whole variable domain, filled in from reference TRBV7-3 and TRBJ2-7, reads GAGVSQTPSNKVTEKGKYVELRCDPISGHTALYWYRQSLGQGPEFLIYFQGTGAADDSGLPNDRFFAVRPEGSVSTLKIQRTERGDSAVYLCASSRIDLYEQYFGPGTRLTVT.

This clonotype was observed a single time. The CDR3 sequence: CASSGAGTEAFF. The CDR3 bases are TGTGCCAGCAGCGGGGCGGGAACTGAAGCTTTCTTT. V usage is TRBV9 and J usage is TRBJ1-1, with unresolved D. The V and J ends lost 3 bases and 5 bases respectively, with 8 bases between them. From germline, CDR1 is SGDLS and CDR2 YYNGEE. The CDR3 loop spans 12 amino acids.

This clonotype was counted many times. The chain employs TRBV6-1 and TRBJ1-5; 8 bases align to TRBD1. The CDR3 has 14 residues. Unmatched junction bases numbered 9, after V lost 7 bases and J lost 7 bases. Germline loops: CDR1 MNHNS, CDR2 SASEGT. CDR3 loop: CASNHRGANQPQHF. CDR3 coding DNA: TGTGCCAGCAACCACAGGGGGGCAAACCAGCCCCAGCATTTT.

The DNA for the CDR3 is TGTGCCAGCAGTCCCAGTCAAAATGAGCAGTTCTTC. Protein sequence: CASSPSQNEQFF. The chain uses TRBV12-3 or TRBV12-4 and TRBJ2-1; D not certain. V was pared by 5 bases and J by 7 bases, with 9 bases between. CDR3 size: 12 residues.

This rearrangement joins TRBV20-1 to TRBJ1-2; D is undetermined. The CDR3 covers 15 residues. The V end lost 6 bases, the J end lost 2 bases, and 19 bases lay between the germline ends. Germline assignment: CDR1 DFQATT and CDR2 SNEGSKA (reference sequence). The CDR3 spells CSAPNPRASNYGYTF. The DNA of the CDR3 is TGCAGTGCACCTAATCCTAGGGCGTCGAACTATGGCTACACCTTC.

The chain employs TRBV5-1 and TRBJ2-7; the D gene is possibly TRBD2 (6 bases). The CDR3 length is 19 residues. V was clipped by 2 bases and J by 4 bases, with 28 bases between them. In germline, CDR1 is SGHRS, CDR2 YFSETQ. This CDR3 is CASSLEASVGGLLSYEQYF. In DNA, the CDR3 is TGCGCCAGCAGCTTAGAGGCATCGGTGGGAGGTCTATTATCATACGAGCAGTACTTC.

The rearrangement joins TRBV29-1 to TRBJ2-5; possibly TRBD2 for D (6 bases). There are 13 residues in the CDR3. V was trimmed by 5 bases and J by 5 bases, leaving 15 bases between them. Germline V gene data show CDR1 as SQVTM and CDR2 as ANQGSEA. In DNA form, the CDR3 reads TGCAGCGTTTCGACCAGTGGGGGGGAGACCCAGTACTTC. This codes for CSVSTSGGETQYF.

This clonotype was recorded only once. The chain joins TRBV11-1 to TRBJ2-1; 8 bases are shared with TRBD1. Losses at the gene ends were 1 base for V and 4 bases for J; bases not matched to a gene: 3. CDR1 and CDR2 (germline): SGHAT, FQDESV (reference sequence). This CDR3 has 15 amino acids. Written as DNA, the CDR3 is TGTGCCAGCAGCTTAGACAGGGGGGTATACAATGAGCAGTTCTTC. This gives the protein CASSLDRGVYNEQFF.

The chain is built from TRBV20-1 and TRBJ2-7, with D maybe TRBD2 (6 bases). CDR3 size: 14 residues. CDR1 is DFQATT, CDR2 SNEGSKA, per germline (reference sequence). V lost 1 base and J 2 bases, leaving 12 bases between the germline ends. The CDR3 DNA follows: TGCAGTGCTAGAGGTGGGAGGCCCACCTACGAGCAGTACTTC. Its translation: CSARGGRPTYEQYF.

The sample holds a few counts of this clonotype. This chain uses TRBV25-1 with TRBJ2-1, with 10 bases matching TRBD1. This CDR3 is 15 amino acids long. CDR1 MGHDK and CDR2 SYGVNS come from the germline V gene. Trimming removed 3 bases from V and 8 bases from J; junction bases left unmatched: 7. CDR3 region: CASSDPRTGGYEQFF. CDR3 in DNA: TGTGCCAGCAGTGACCCCCGGACAGGGGGATATGAGCAGTTCTTC.

The chain employs TRBV29-1 and TRBJ1-1; 9 bases fit TRBD1. The CDR3 has 16 residues. Looked up from germline, CDR1 is SQVTM and CDR2 is ANQGSEA. V dropped 7 bases and J dropped 1; count of bases not matched to a gene: 13. The CDR3 nucleotides are TGCAGCGCTGCTTCCGGGACAGGGATTTCGAACACTGAAGCTTTCTTT. As protein: CSAASGTGISNTEAFF. The variable domain in full, with the rest retrieved from reference TRBV29-1 and TRBJ1-1, is SAVISQKPSRDICQRGTSLTIQCQVDSQVTMMFWYRQQPGQSLTLIATANQGSEATYESGFVIDKFPISRPNLTFSTLTVSNMSPEDSSIYLCSAASGTGISNTEAFFGQGTRLTVV.

The V gene is TRBV2, the J gene TRBJ2-7; 10 bases are shared with TRBD1. Germline V CDR1 and CDR2: SNHLY, FYNNEI. Trimming at V came to 3 bases and at J to 3 bases, leaving 2 bases not matched to a gene. This CDR3 region has 14 residues. The CDR3 sequence is CASSEGTGDYEQYF. DNA for the CDR3: TGTGCCAGCAGTGAGGGGACAGGGGACTACGAGCAGTACTTC.

This clonotype has only one observation. The chain recombines TRBV29-1 with TRBJ1-6; TRBD1 might be the D (5 bases). Trimming stripped 8 bases from V and 12 bases from J, with 14 bases between. The CDR3 covers 11 residues. CDR1 is SQVTM and CDR2 is ANQGSEA in the germline V gene. CDR3 in amino acids: CSSPGRVPLHF. Written as DNA, the CDR3 is TGCAGCTCACCGGGACGGGTACCCCTCCACTTT.

This sequence joins TRBV20-1 and TRBJ2-5; weak D call: TRBD1 (5 bases). The germline gives CDR1 DFQATT, CDR2 SNEGSKA (reference sequence). The CDR3 has 14 amino acids. Trimming removed 3 bases at V and 4 bases at J, with 15 bases between. CDR3 nucleotides: TGCAGTGCTAGTCCCGACAGCACGGGAGAGACCCAGTACTTC. This codes for CSASPDSTGETQYF.